The clone carrying this TCR beta chain was observed many times. This entry belongs to a study of T cell repertoires in cytomegalovirus infection. MiXCR, run by TCRdb on the reads, gives a single entry per CDR3 protein. This table holds approximately 500,000 distinct CDR3 sequences, more than 20% found once. The CDR3 is 12 amino acids. With 2 bases removed from V and 6 bases from J, the gap between germline ends came to 7 bases. Germline V gene sequence: CDR1 SGHVS, CDR2 FNYEAQ. The gene calls are TRBV7-6 and TRBJ2-5; D gene unclear. Sequences were obtained from PBMCs. This clonotype was sampled from a human donor in good health (CMV status not recorded). Some clones in this sample may be carry-over from other donors' samples. Here the CDR3 reads CASSLILQTQYF. The CDR3 region has the DNA TGTGCCAGCAGCTTAATCCTCCAGACCCAGTACTTC.